This T cell receptor beta chain was identified in a study of blood T cell repertoires in COVID-19. Study context: Specimens from acute and convalescent COVID-19 originated in the United States, Italy and Spain. Nucleic acid was either cDNA or gDNA, and it came from T cells, B-cell-depleted T cells, or PBMCs.

Study processing details: Cell counts per sample came from amplifying reference gene primers. Sequencing was performed with immunoSEQ multiplex PCR; in TCRdb, only in-frame clones are kept and a portion is missing. The V and J calls and clone size come from that table; D and trimming were worked out from the DNA. The sample lists some 63,000 clones, over 75% occurring once. The CDR3 extends over 15 amino acids. The V end lost 1 base, the J end lost 3 bases, and 13 bases lay between the germline ends. Germline CDR1 is SGHNT and CDR2 is YENEEA. This chain joins TRBV11-3 and TRBJ2-7, with a possible D match to TRBD2 (6 bases). The material sequenced was peripheral blood. The source is a human donor in a cohort sampled during active COVID-19. CDR3 sequence (DNA): TGTGCCAGCAGCTTAGCGATGGATAGCGGCTACGAGCAGTACTTC. This translates into CASSLAMDSGYEQYF.